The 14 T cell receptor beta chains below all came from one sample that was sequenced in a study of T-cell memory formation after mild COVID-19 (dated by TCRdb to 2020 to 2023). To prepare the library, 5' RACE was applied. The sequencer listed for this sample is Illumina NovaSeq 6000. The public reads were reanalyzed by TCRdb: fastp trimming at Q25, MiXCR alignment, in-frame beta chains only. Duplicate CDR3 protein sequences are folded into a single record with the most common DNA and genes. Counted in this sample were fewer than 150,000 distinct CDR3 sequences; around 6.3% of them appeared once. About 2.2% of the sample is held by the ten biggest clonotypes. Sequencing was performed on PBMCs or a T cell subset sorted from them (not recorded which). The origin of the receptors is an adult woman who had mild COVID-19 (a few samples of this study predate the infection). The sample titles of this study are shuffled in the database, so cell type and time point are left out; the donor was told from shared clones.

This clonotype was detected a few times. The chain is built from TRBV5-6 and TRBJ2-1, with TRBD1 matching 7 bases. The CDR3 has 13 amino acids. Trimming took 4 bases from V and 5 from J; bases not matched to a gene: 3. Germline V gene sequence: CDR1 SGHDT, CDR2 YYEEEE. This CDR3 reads CASSTGTDNEQFF. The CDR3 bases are TGTGCCAGCAGCACCGGGACAGACAATGAGCAGTTCTTC.

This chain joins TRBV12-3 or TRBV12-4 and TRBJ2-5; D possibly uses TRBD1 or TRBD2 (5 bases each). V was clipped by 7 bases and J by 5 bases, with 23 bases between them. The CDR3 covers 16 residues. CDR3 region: CASNSRWDLPKETQYF. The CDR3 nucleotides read TGTGCCAGCAACAGTAGGTGGGACCTGCCCAAGGAGACCCAGTACTTC.

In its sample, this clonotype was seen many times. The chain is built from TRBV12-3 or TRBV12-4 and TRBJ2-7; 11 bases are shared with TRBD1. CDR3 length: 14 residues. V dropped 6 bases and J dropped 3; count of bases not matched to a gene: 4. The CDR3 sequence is CASRRTGGLYEQYF. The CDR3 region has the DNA TGTGCCAGCAGGAGGACAGGGGGCCTCTACGAGCAGTACTTC.

This chain's CDR3 is CSARDRGAGGRSYNEQFF. DNA of the CDR3: TGCAGTGCTAGAGATCGGGGGGCGGGAGGCCGGAGCTACAATGAGCAGTTCTTC. The gene calls are TRBV20-1 and TRBJ2-1; 8 bases map to TRBD2. The ends lost 0 bases at V and 3 bases at J; junction bases unmatched: 13. Germline V gives CDR1 DFQATT, CDR2 SNEGSKA (reference sequence). CDR3 length equals 18 residues.

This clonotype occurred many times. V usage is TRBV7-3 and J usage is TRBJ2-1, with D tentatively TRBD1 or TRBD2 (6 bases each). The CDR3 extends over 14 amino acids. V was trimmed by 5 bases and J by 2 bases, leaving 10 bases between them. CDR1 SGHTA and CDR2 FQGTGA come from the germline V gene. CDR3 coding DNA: TGTGCCAGCAGCCGAGGGGGGACCTACAATGAGCAGTTCTTC. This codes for CASSRGGTYNEQFF.

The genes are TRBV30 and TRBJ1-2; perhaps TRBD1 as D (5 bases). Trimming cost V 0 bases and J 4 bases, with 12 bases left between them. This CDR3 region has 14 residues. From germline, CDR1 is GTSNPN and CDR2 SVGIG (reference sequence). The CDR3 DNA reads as TGTGCCTGGAGTGTACGTGGGGCAGTCTATGGCTACACCTTC. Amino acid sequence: CAWSVRGAVYGYTF.

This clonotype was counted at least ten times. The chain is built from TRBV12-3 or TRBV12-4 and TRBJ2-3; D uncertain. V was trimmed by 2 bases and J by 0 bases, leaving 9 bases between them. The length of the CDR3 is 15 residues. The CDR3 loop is CASSLSWLSTDTQYF. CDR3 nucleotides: TGTGCCAGCAGTTTATCGTGGCTTAGCACAGATACGCAGTATTTT.

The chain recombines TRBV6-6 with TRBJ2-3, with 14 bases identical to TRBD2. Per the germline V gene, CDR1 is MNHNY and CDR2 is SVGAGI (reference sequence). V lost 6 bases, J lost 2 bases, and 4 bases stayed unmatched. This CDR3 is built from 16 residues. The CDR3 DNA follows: TGTGCCAGCAGGGGACTAGCGGGGGCCTCCACAGATACGCAGTATTTT. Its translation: CASRGLAGASTDTQYF.

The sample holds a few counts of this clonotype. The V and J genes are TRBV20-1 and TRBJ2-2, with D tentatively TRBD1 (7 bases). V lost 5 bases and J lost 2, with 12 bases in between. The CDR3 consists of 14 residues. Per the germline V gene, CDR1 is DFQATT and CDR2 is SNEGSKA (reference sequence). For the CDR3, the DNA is TGCAGTGCTCCTCAGGGGGGAAACACCGGGGAGCTGTTTTTT. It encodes CSAPQGGNTGELFF.

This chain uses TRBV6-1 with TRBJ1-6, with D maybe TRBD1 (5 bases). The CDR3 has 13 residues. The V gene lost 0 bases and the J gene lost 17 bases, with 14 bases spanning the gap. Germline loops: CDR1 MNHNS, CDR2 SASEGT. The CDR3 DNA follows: TGTGCCAGCAGTGAAGCCCAACGGGACGCGATCCACTTT. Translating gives CASSEAQRDAIHF.

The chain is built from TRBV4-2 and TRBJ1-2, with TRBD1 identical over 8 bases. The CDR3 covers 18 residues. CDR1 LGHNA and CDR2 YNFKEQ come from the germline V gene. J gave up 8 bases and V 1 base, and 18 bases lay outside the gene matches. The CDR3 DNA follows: TGTGCCAGCAGCCAAGTACACCCAAACGGGGGACAGGCATTCGGCTACACCTTC. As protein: CASSQVHPNGGQAFGYTF.

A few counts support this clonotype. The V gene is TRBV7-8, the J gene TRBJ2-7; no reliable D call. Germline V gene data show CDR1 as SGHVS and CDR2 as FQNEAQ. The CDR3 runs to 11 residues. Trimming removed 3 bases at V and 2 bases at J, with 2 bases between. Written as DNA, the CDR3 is TGTGCCAGCAGCTTTACCTACGAGCAGTACTTC. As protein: CASSFTYEQYF.

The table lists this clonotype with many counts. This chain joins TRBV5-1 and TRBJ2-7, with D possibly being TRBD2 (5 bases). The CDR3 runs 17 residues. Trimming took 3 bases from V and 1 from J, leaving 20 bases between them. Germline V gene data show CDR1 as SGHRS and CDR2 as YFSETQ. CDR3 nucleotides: TGCGCCAGCAGCTCCCCCACAAGCGGAGACTGGTCCTACGAGCAGTACTTC. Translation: CASSSPTSGDWSYEQYF.

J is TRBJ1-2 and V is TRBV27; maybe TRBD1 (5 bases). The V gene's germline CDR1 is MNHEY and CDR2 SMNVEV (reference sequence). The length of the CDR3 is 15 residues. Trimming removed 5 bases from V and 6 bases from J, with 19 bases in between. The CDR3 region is CASSPRDGRWDGYTF. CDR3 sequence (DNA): TGTGCCAGCAGTCCACGGGACGGCCGGTGGGATGGCTACACCTTC.